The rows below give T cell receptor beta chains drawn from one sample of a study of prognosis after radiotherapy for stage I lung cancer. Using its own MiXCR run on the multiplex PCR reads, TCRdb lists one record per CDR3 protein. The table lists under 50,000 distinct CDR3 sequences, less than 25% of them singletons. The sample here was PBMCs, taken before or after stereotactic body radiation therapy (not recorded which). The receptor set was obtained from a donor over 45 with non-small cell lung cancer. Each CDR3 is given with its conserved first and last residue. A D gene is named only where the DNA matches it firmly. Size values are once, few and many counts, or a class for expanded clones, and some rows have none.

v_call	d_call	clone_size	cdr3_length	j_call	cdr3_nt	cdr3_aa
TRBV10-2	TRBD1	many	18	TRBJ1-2	TGCGCCAGCGGACAATCCGGGACAGGGGGACTCGTGGGCTATGGCTACACCTTC	CASGQSGTGGLVGYGYTF
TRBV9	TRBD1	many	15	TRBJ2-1	TGTGCCAGCAGCGCTACAGGGGGCGGGTACAATGAGCAGTTCTTC	CASSATGGGYNEQFF
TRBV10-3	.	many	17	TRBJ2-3	TGTGCCATCAGTTCCGGGGATGGGCGAGGAAACACAGATACGCAGTATTTT	CAISSGDGRGNTDTQYF
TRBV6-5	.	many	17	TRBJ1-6	TGTGCCAGCAGTTCAACGACACGGAGCTCCTATAATTCACCCCTCCACTTT	CASSSTTRSSYNSPLHF
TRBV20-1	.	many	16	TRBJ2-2	TGCAGTGCTAGACCCCAGGACTACACGAACACCGGGGAGCTGTTTTTT	CSARPQDYTNTGELFF
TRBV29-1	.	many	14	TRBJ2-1	TGCAGCGTTGTCGGGGGCACCATAGTCGATGAGCAGTTCTTC	CSVVGGTIVDEQFF
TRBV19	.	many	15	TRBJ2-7	TGTGCCAGTAGTATCACCAGGGAAACACACTACGAGCAGTACTTC	CASSITRETHYEQYF
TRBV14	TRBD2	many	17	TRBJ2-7	TGTGCCAGCAGTCGACCGCCAGGGGGGACTAGCCACTACGAGCAGTACTTC	CASSRPPGGTSHYEQYF
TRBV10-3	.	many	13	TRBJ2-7	TGTGCCATCAGTGCCCGGGGGCAAGATGAGCAGTACTTC	CAISARGQDEQYF
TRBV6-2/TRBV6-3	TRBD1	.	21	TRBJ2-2	TGTGCCAGCAGGGGTGTTGGGACAGGACCCAACCGTACTGCGAACACCGGGGAGCTGTTTTTT	CASRGVGTGPNRTANTGELFF
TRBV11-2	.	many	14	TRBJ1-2	TGTGCCAGCAGCTTAGTAGGGATCGAGTATGGCTACACCTTC	CASSLVGIEYGYTF
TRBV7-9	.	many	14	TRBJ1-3	TGTGCCAGCAGCTTAGAATCGGGTGGAAACACCATATATTTT	CASSLESGGNTIYF
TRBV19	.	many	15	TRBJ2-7	TGTGCCAGTAGTATCCGACCGGGACAATCCTACGAGCAGTACTTC	CASSIRPGQSYEQYF
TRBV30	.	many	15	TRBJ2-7	TGTGCCTGGAGGGGGGACGGAAGCCCCTACTACGAGCAGTACTTC	CAWRGDGSPYYEQYF
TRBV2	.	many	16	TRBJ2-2	TGTGCCAGCAGTGAGGGGGTAGGCGGGCGGACCGGGGAGCTGTTTTTT	CASSEGVGGRTGELFF
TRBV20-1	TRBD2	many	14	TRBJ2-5	TGCAGTGCAGATGAGGGACTAGCCCAAGAGACCCAGTACTTC	CSADEGLAQETQYF
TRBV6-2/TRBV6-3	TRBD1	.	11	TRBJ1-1	TGTGCCATCCGGACAGGGGCCCTGGTTATCTTT	CAIRTGALVIF
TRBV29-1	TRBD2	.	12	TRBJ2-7	TGCGTTGTCCAGGGGACTAGGGGCGAGCAGTACTTC	CVVQGTRGEQYF
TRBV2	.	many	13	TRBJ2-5	TGTGCCAGCAGTAAGGGGTGGGGAGAGACCCAGTACTTC	CASSKGWGETQYF
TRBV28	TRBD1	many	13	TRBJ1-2	TGTGCCAGTAAACCGGGACAGTACTATGGCTACACCTTC	CASKPGQYYGYTF
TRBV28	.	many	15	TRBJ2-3	TGTGCCAGCAGTTCCCGACCACACAAGGCCGATACGCAGTATTTT	CASSSRPHKADTQYF
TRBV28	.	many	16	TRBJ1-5	TGTGCCAGCAGTTCGATAGGGGGTGTGAGCAATCAGCCCCAGCATTTT	CASSSIGGVSNQPQHF
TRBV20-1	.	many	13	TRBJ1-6	TGCAGTGCTAGAGATGTTAGGATAGAATCCCTCCACTTT	CSARDVRIESLHF
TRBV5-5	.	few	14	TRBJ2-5	TGTGCCAGCAGCTTGGGGCGGACCCAAGAGACCCAGTACTTC	CASSLGRTQETQYF
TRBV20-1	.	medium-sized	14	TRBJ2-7	TGCAGTGCTAGAGAACCCTACAGGGCCTACGAGCAGTACTTC	CSAREPYRAYEQYF
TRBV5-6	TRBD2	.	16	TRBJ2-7	TGTGCCAGCAGCAGGATACTAGCGGGGGGCATCTACGAGCAGTACTTC	CASSRILAGGIYEQYF
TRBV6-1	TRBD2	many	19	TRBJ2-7	TGTGCCAGCAGTGGCCAAGGATTACCTAGCGGGCCTAGCTCCTACGAGCAGTACTTC	CASSGQGLPSGPSSYEQYF
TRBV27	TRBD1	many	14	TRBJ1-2	TGTGCCAGCAGTTCGCCGGGACAGGGTGGTGGCTACACCTTC	CASSSPGQGGGYTF
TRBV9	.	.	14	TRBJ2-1	TGTGCCAGCAGCGATCCAGAGGGTGGGAATGAGCAGTTCTTC	CASSDPEGGNEQFF
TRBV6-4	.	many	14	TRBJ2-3	TGTGCCAGCAGTTACTCGGGCAGCACAGATACGCAGTATTTT	CASSYSGSTDTQYF
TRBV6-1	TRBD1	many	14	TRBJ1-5	TGTGCCAGCAGTGAGGGGACAGGGTGGCAGCCCCAGCATTTT	CASSEGTGWQPQHF
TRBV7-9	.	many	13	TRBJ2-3	TGTGCCAGCAGCTTACAACAGGCAGATACGCAGTATTTT	CASSLQQADTQYF
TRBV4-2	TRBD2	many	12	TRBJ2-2	TGTGCCAGCAGTCAAGCGGGGGAGGGGCTGTTTTTT	CASSQAGEGLFF
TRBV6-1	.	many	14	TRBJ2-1	TGTGCCAGCAAAGATAGGGGGGGGGCCGATGAGCAGTTCTTC	CASKDRGGADEQFF
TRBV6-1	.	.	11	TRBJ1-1	TGTGCCAGCACAGGTCCAGGAGGCGCTTTATTT	CASTGPGGALF
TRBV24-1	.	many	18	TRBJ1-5	TGTGCCACCCGGCATCGGGACAAGAGGTACGCGGGCAATCAGCCCCAGCATTTT	CATRHRDKRYAGNQPQHF
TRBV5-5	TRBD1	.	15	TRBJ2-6	TGTGCCAGCAGCTTACAGGGGGCTGGGACCAACGTCCTGACTTTC	CASSLQGAGTNVLTF
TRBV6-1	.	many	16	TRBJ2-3	TGTGCCAGCAGTGAAAGAACGGGCGTGGGTACAGATACGCAGTATTTT	CASSERTGVGTDTQYF
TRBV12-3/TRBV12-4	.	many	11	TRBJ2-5	TGTGCCAGCAGTTTGAGGGAGACCCAGTACTTC	CASSLRETQYF
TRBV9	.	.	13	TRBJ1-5	TGTGCCAGCAGTATGGGGGGCTACCAGCCCCAGCATTTT	CASSMGGYQPQHF
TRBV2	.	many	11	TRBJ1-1	TGTGCCAGCAAACGGAACACTGAAGCTTTCTTT	CASKRNTEAFF
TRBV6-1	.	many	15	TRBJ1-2	TGTGCCAGCAGTGAGATGGGGGCGACAAACTATGGCTACACCTTC	CASSEMGATNYGYTF
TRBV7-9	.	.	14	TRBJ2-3	TGTGCCAGCAGCGCAGGGACGGAGGCGGATACGCAGTATTTT	CASSAGTEADTQYF
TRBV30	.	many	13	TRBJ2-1	TGTGCCTGGAGTGTTTCCTCTAGCAATGAGCAGTTCTTC	CAWSVSSSNEQFF
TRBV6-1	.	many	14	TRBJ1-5	TGTGCCAGCAGTGGGAGCGGTAGCAATCAGCCCCAGCATTTT	CASSGSGSNQPQHF
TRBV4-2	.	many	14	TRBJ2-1	TGTGCCAGCAGCCAAGGAACAGGCTACAATGAGCAGTTCTTC	CASSQGTGYNEQFF
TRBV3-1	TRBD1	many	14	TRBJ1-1	TGTGCCAGCAGCCAACTAGGGACAGAGGCTGAAGCTTTCTTT	CASSQLGTEAEAFF
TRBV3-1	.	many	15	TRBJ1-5	TGTGCCAGCAGCCAAGAGGCGGGACCGGGGCAGCCCCAGCATTTT	CASSQEAGPGQPQHF
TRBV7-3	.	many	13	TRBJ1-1	TGTGCCAGCAGCCTAACACCGAGGGGTGAAGCTTTCTTT	CASSLTPRGEAFF
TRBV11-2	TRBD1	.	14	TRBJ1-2	TGTGCCAGCAGCTTGGGCAGGGGGCGGAATGGCTACACCTTC	CASSLGRGRNGYTF
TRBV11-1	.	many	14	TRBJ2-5	TGTGCCAGCAGCTACGGGACCTCGGGAGAGACCCAGTACTTC	CASSYGTSGETQYF
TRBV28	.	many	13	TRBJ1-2	TGTGCCAGCAGTCGCCAACAGGGATACGGCTACACCTTC	CASSRQQGYGYTF
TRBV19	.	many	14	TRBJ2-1	TGTGCCAGTCGTACCTCCGGGACATACGGTGAGCAGTTCTTC	CASRTSGTYGEQFF